This T cell receptor beta chain was documented in a study of vaccination effects on CD4 cells after COVID-19. Across the whole study: Post-vaccine sample collection fell at a median of 72 days after the second dose.

Germline V gene data show CDR1 as SGHDT and CDR2 as YYEEEE. V lost 0 bases to trimming and J lost 7 bases, with 13 bases between them. The CDR3 is 14 residues long. Only in-frame clones appear in the TCRdb table, and some are missing; sequencing was by immunoSEQ multiplex PCR. This table holds 20,000 to 25,000 clones, roughly three quarters found once. A note on this clone: The antigen is undetermined.

Viral peptide pools were used in the ViraFEST assay to expand antigen-specific CD4+ T cells, and sequencing came afterward. The culture ran for 10 to 11 days, and then CD4+ T cells were isolated. Participants were vaccinated with two doses of either the BNT162b2 or mRNA-1273 vaccine. The study found no prior SARS-CoV-2 infection in the vaccine recipients, who tested negative for nucleocapsid antibodies. PBMC were cultured at roughly 2.2 million per well with around 10 IU/ml IL-2 and about 9.5 ug/ml peptides. Each culture had half its medium swapped for IL-2 medium on days 3 and 7. The sequences come from CD4+ T cells from PBMCs cultured with SARS-CoV-2 spike peptides, collected after COVID-19 vaccination. The origin of this receptor is a human donor who received a COVID-19 vaccine. This sequence joins TRBV5-6 and TRBJ2-5, with D perhaps matching TRBD1 (5 bases). The DNA for the CDR3 is TGTGCCAGCAGCTTGGATAGCAGGGTCGGGACCCAGTACTTC. It yields the protein CASSLDSRVGTQYF.